Listed below are T cell receptor beta chains from one sample, sequenced in a study of blood T cell repertoires in COVID-19. Produced via immunoSEQ multiplex PCR; TCRdb's table is partial and in-frame only. The repertoire consists of some 310,000 clones, with roughly 91% occurring once and the leading ten covering 1%. Sequenced input: peripheral blood. The receptors derive from a man between 45 and 60 years old with active or convalescent COVID-19. CDR3s include the opening cysteine and the closing phenylalanine or tryptophan. The order of the fields is D gene, V gene, J gene, clone size, CDR3 protein, CDR3 DNA. The D gene is left open where the match is weak. Clone size appears in some rows only: once, few, many, or a class for an expanded clone.

TRBD2,TRBV30,TRBJ2-1,.,CAWSGGTSGRPRTYNEQFF,TGTGCCTGGAGTGGGGGGACTAGCGGGAGGCCAAGAACCTACAATGAGCAGTTCTTC
.,TRBV6-5,TRBJ1-1,.,CASRLTGQLNTEAFF,TGTGCCAGCAGGCTGACAGGACAGCTGAACACTGAAGCTTTCTTT
TRBD2,TRBV5-1,TRBJ2-7,.,CASSRTGGSGGTNYEQYF,TGCGCCAGCAGCCGCACCGGGGGTAGCGGGGGCACTAACTACGAGCAGTACTTC
.,TRBV5-4,TRBJ2-7,.,CASSAGGGGLWEEQYF,TGTGCCAGCAGCGCGGGGGGAGGGGGCTTGTGGGAGGAGCAGTACTTC
TRBD1,TRBV5-1,TRBJ1-6,.,CASSLGTGGNSPLHF,TGCGCCAGCAGCCTAGGGACAGGGGGTAATTCACCCCTCCACTTT
.,TRBV28,TRBJ1-3,.,CASTTEGVHSGNTIYF,TGTGCCAGCACGACGGAGGGAGTTCACTCTGGAAACACCATATATTTT
TRBD1,TRBV6-6,TRBJ2-7,once,CASTPGQGAYEQYF,TGTGCCAGCACCCCCGGACAGGGTGCCTACGAGCAGTACTTC
.,TRBV7-2,TRBJ2-7,.,CASSFARQPITYEQYF,TGTGCCAGCAGCTTTGCAAGACAGCCGATAACCTACGAGCAGTACTTC
.,TRBV7-7,TRBJ2-2,.,CASGPTTGTGELFF,TGTGCCAGCGGTCCCACCACGGGCACCGGGGAGCTGTTTTTT
TRBD1,TRBV12-3/TRBV12-4,TRBJ1-2,.,CASNYGQGYGYTF,TGTGCCAGCAACTATGGACAGGGTTATGGCTACACCTTC
TRBD1,TRBV29-1,TRBJ2-7,.,CSGTTGGEQYF,TGCAGCGGAACTACAGGGGGCGAGCAGTACTTC
.,TRBV28,TRBJ2-2,.,CASSFRQGPLNTGELFF,TGTGCCAGCAGTTTCCGTCAGGGGCCCCTTAACACCGGGGAGCTGTTTTTT
.,TRBV19,TRBJ2-5,.,CASSIGSGRGGQETQYF,TGTGCCAGTAGTATAGGGTCCGGACGAGGAGGGCAAGAGACCCAGTACTTC
.,TRBV3-1/TRBV3-2,TRBJ2-7,many,CASSQDRHHYEQYF,TGTGCCAGCAGCCAAGACCGACACCACTACGAGCAGTACTTC
.,TRBV9,TRBJ1-3,.,CASSVAPGQGNTIYF,TGTGCCAGCAGCGTAGCCCCGGGACAAGGAAACACCATATATTTT
.,TRBV5-1,TRBJ1-4,.,CASSLGRGNEKLFF,TGCGCCAGCAGCTTGGGTCGGGGAAATGAAAAACTGTTTTTT
TRBD1,TRBV5-1,TRBJ1-1,.,CASSPTTGVNTEAFF,TGCGCCAGCAGCCCAACAACAGGGGTGAACACTGAAGCTTTCTTT
TRBD2,TRBV7-3,TRBJ2-1,.,CASSPGLAESYNEQFF,TGTGCCAGCAGCCCGGGACTAGCGGAATCCTACAATGAGCAGTTCTTC
TRBD1,TRBV9,TRBJ2-1,.,CASSGRDSHNEQFF,TGTGCCAGCAGCGGCCGGGACAGTCACAATGAGCAGTTCTTC
TRBD2,TRBV2,TRBJ2-1,.,CASRKTSGSPYNEQFF,TGTGCCAGCAGGAAGACTAGCGGGAGTCCCTACAATGAGCAGTTCTTC
TRBD1,TRBV7-2,TRBJ2-5,.,CASSWDRDRSETQYF,TGTGCCAGCAGTTGGGACAGGGACAGATCAGAGACCCAGTACTTC
.,TRBV5-1,TRBJ1-5,.,CASRAGLSNQPQHF,TGCGCCAGCAGGGCAGGGTTGAGCAATCAGCCCCAGCATTTT
TRBD1,TRBV18,TRBJ2-7,.,CASSPGTGDFYEQYF,TGTGCCAGCTCACCAGGGACAGGGGACTTCTACGAGCAGTACTTC
TRBD1,TRBV6-5,TRBJ2-1,.,CASSLSWGRTGEQFF,TGTGCCAGCAGTTTATCATGGGGCCGGACAGGTGAGCAGTTCTTC
.,TRBV7-9,TRBJ2-1,.,CASSFVAGNEQFF,TGTGCCAGCAGCTTCGTAGCTGGCAATGAGCAGTTCTTC
TRBD1,TRBV10-2,TRBJ2-6,.,CASNGQGAVAGANVLTF,TGCGCCAGCAACGGACAGGGGGCAGTGGCTGGGGCCAACGTCCTGACTTTC
.,TRBV3-1/TRBV3-2,TRBJ1-1,.,CASSQERRTEAFF,TGTGCCAGCAGCCAAGAGCGGAGGACTGAAGCTTTCTTT
TRBD1,TRBV5-5,TRBJ2-7,.,CASSLGTGGSYEQYF,TGTGCCAGCAGCTTGGGGACAGGGGGCTCCTACGAGCAGTACTTC
TRBD1,TRBV5-1,TRBJ1-2,.,CASSLVTGVDGYTF,TGCGCCAGCAGCTTGGTGACAGGGGTTGATGGCTACACCTTC
TRBD1,TRBV18,TRBJ1-2,.,CASQPPGQGAVYGYTF,TGTGCCAGTCAACCTCCGGGACAGGGGGCGGTCTATGGCTACACCTTC
TRBD1,TRBV18,TRBJ1-1,.,CASSPPGQVTEAFF,TGTGCCAGCTCACCACCGGGACAGGTAACTGAAGCTTTCTTT
.,TRBV6-1,TRBJ1-2,.,CASSDGGYGYTF,TGTGCCAGCAGTGACGGGGGCTATGGCTACACCTTC
.,TRBV18,TRBJ1-1,.,CASSPGRDTEAFF,TGTGCCAGCTCACCAGGGCGGGACACTGAAGCTTTCTTT
TRBD1,TRBV6-6,TRBJ2-5,.,CASSTTGGLGETQYF,TGTGCCAGCAGCACCACAGGGGGTTTGGGAGAGACCCAGTACTTC
.,TRBV7-8,TRBJ1-5,.,CASSLVTGSQHF,TGTGCCAGCAGCTTAGTAACCGGGTCCCAGCATTTT
TRBD1,TRBV5-5,TRBJ2-7,.,CASSLGTGMPYEQYF,TGTGCCAGCAGCTTGGGGACAGGGATGCCCTACGAGCAGTACTTC
.,TRBV6-6,TRBJ1-1,.,CASSYGGLNTEAFF,TGTGCCAGCAGTTACGGGGGGTTAAACACTGAAGCTTTCTTT
TRBD1,TRBV7-2,TRBJ1-2,.,CASRLQGAANYGYTF,TGTGCCAGCAGATTACAGGGGGCAGCTAACTATGGCTACACCTTC
.,TRBV5-6,TRBJ2-5,.,CASSLYSIETQYF,TGTGCCAGCAGCCTCTACTCGATCGAGACCCAGTACTTC
.,TRBV24-1,TRBJ2-5,once,CATSDTLAGETQYF,TGTGCCACCAGTGATACGCTAGCCGGAGAGACCCAGTACTTC
TRBD1,TRBV7-2,TRBJ2-7,.,CASSLEDRRYYEQYF,TGTGCCAGCAGCTTAGAGGACAGGAGATACTACGAGCAGTACTTC
.,TRBV3-1/TRBV3-2,TRBJ1-6,once,CASTYMGGNSPLHF,TGTGCCAGCACTTACATGGGAGGTAATTCACCCCTCCACTTT
TRBD2,TRBV9,TRBJ2-1,.,CASSKTSGVGNEQFF,TGTGCCAGCAGCAAAACTAGCGGGGTGGGGAATGAGCAGTTCTTC
.,TRBV4-1,TRBJ2-3,once,CASSLWGGRTDTQYF,TGCGCCAGCAGCCTATGGGGGGGGCGCACAGATACGCAGTATTTT
.,TRBV6-5,TRBJ1-1,.,CAGRTAMNTEAFF,TGTGCCGGTCGGACAGCGATGAACACTGAAGCTTTCTTT
.,TRBV28,TRBJ2-7,.,CASSFYGGNGIQYF,TGTGCCAGCAGTTTCTATGGAGGGAACGGGATACAGTACTTC
.,TRBV2,TRBJ2-7,.,CASGSETYEQYF,TGTGCCAGCGGGAGTGAGACCTACGAGCAGTACTTC
TRBD1,TRBV4-3,TRBJ2-1,.,CASSHNRGNNEQFF,TGCGCCAGCAGCCACAACAGGGGTAACAATGAGCAGTTCTTC
.,TRBV7-2,TRBJ2-6,.,CASSTVSGANVLTF,TGTGCCAGCAGTACAGTTTCTGGGGCCAACGTCCTGACTTTC
TRBD2,TRBV24-1,TRBJ2-1,.,CATSDLGGLENNEQFF,TGTGCCACCAGTGATTTAGGGGGACTAGAGAACAATGAGCAGTTCTTC
TRBD1,TRBV6-1,TRBJ2-7,.,CASSEDRGRIYEQYF,TGTGCCAGCAGTGAGGACAGGGGGCGTATCTACGAGCAGTACTTC
.,TRBV24-1,TRBJ2-3,.,CATGRSGTDTQYF,TGTGCCACGGGGAGGAGCGGCACAGATACGCAGTATTTT
.,TRBV7-9,TRBJ2-7,.,CASSLGSLYEQYF,TGTGCCAGCAGCTTAGGATCACTGTACGAGCAGTACTTC
.,TRBV4-1,TRBJ2-7,few,CASSQGSDYSKEQYF,TGCGCCAGCAGCCAAGGTAGCGACTACAGCAAAGAGCAGTACTTC
TRBD2,TRBV19,TRBJ2-7,.,CASTAGGPSSEQYF,TGTGCCAGTACGGCGGGAGGGCCTTCGAGCGAGCAGTACTTC